What follows are 19 T cell receptor beta chains derived from one specimen sequenced in a study of CD8 T cell repertoires and HIV-1 epitope variants. Data came from immunoSEQ multiplex PCR; TCRdb stores just in-frame clones and leaves some out. The data hold about 2,500 clones, with approximately 72% observed a single time. No antigen is known for these receptors. The material sequenced was cultured CD8+ T cells derived from PBMCs. The receptors were sampled from a male donor with HIV.

This clone showed up just once. This sequence joins TRBV28 and TRBJ2-1; 7 positions match TRBD1. The CDR3 runs 14 residues. Germline V gives CDR1 MDHEN, CDR2 SYDVKM. The junction had 5 bases not matched to a gene; V was cut back by 5 bases and J by 4 bases. The DNA of the CDR3 is TGTGCCAGCAGTGCCGGACAGGCTTACAATGAGCAGTTCTTC. Translated: CASSAGQAYNEQFF.

This clone has a handful of counts. The gene calls are TRBV14 and TRBJ2-5, with a possible D match to TRBD2 (6 bases). The V gene's germline CDR1 is SGHDN and CDR2 FVKESK. CDR3 length: 14 amino acids. Trimming pared 1 base from V and 7 bases from J, leaving 13 bases between. CDR3 coding DNA: TGTGCCAGCAGCCAAGTGCGGGGCCGGGGGACCCAGTACTTC. As protein: CASSQVRGRGTQYF.

This clone was detected once. The gene calls are TRBV7-8 and TRBJ2-7; possible D gene TRBD1, 7 bases. Trimming removed 2 bases from V and 3 bases from J, with 11 bases in between. CDR1 and CDR2 (germline): SGHVS, FQNEAQ. The CDR3 sequence is 14 residues long. This CDR3 is CASSLRQGLYEQYF. CDR3 sequence (DNA): TGTGCCAGCAGCTTACGACAGGGACTCTACGAGCAGTACTTC. The full variable domain, its missing parts supplied by reference TRBV7-8 and TRBJ2-7, is GAGVSQSPRYKVAKRGQDVALRCDPISGHVSLFWYQQALGQGPEFLTYFQNEAQLDKSGLPSDRFFAERPEGSVSTLKIQRTQQEDSAVYLCASSLRQGLYEQYFGPGTRLTVT.

The chain joins TRBV5-1 to TRBJ2-3; 8 positions agree with TRBD2. The CDR3 contains 14 residues. Trimming at V came to 4 bases and at J to 4 bases, leaving 5 bases not matched to a gene. Germline CDR1 reads SGHRS; CDR2 reads YFSETQ. In nucleotides, the CDR3 is TGCGCCAGCAGCATCGGGGGGGCGGCAGATACGCAGTATTTT. It is translated as CASSIGGAADTQYF.

This clone was observed a handful of times. The chain is built from TRBV27 and TRBJ1-1; TRBD1 is a possible D gene (5 bases). The CDR3 has 14 amino acids. V was pared by 5 bases and J by 1 base, with 11 bases between. CDR1 and CDR2 from the germline V gene are MNHEY and SMNVEV (reference sequence). In nucleotides, the CDR3 is TGTGCCAGCAGTCCGGGGGGTCGGAACACTGAAGCTTTCTTT. This codes for CASSPGGRNTEAFF.

V is TRBV9 and J is TRBJ1-1; perhaps TRBD1 as D (5 bases). This CDR3 is 14 amino acids long. The germline CDR1 and CDR2 sequences are SGDLS and YYNGEE. V was trimmed by 4 bases and J by 1 base, leaving 11 bases between them. The CDR3 nucleotides read TGTGCCAGCAGCCCCGGCGGGGCGAACACTGAAGCTTTCTTT. It yields the protein CASSPGGANTEAFF.

The chain recombines TRBV30 with TRBJ2-4; D assignment may be TRBD1 or TRBD2 (5 bases each). Trimming removed 1 base from V and 6 bases from J, with 16 bases in between. The CDR3 runs 15 residues. Germline V gene data show CDR1 as GTSNPN and CDR2 as SVGIG (reference sequence). The CDR3 reads CAWSAGSGAGNIQYF. As DNA, the CDR3 is TGTGCCTGGAGTGCCGGGTCCGGGGCGGGAAACATTCAGTACTTC.

The chain is built from TRBV4-1 and TRBJ2-1; D call uncertain. Trimming shortened V by 4 bases and J by 4 bases, and 11 bases separated the two germline ends. The CDR3 contains 14 residues. Germline values: CDR1 MGHRA, CDR2 YSYEKL. The CDR3 region has the DNA TGCGCCAGCAGCCGTATAGGCGATTACAATGAGCAGTTCTTC. Translation gives CASSRIGDYNEQFF.

The rearrangement uses TRBV27 and TRBJ2-5; 9 bases align to TRBD2. This CDR3 spans 14 amino acids. The V segment lost 4 bases and the J segment 5 bases; nucleotides outside the gene matches: 5. Germline V gives CDR1 MNHEY, CDR2 SMNVEV (reference sequence). DNA for the CDR3: TGTGCCAGCAGTTCCCGGACTAGCGCGGAGACCCAGTACTTC. This codes for CASSSRTSAETQYF.

The chain carries TRBV28 and TRBJ1-4, with 9 bases that match TRBD1. This CDR3 has 16 amino acids. CDR1 is MDHEN and CDR2 is SYDVKM in the germline V gene. Trimming removed 1 base from V and 8 bases from J; junction bases left unmatched: 8. DNA of the CDR3: TGTGCCAGCAGTTTATCTGCGACAGGGGGAAGAGAAAAACTGTTTTTT. Its protein product is CASSLSATGGREKLFF.

The chain employs TRBV9 and TRBJ1-5, with a possible D match to TRBD1 (6 bases). V lost 3 bases to trimming and J lost 5 bases, with 12 bases between them. CDR1 and CDR2 from the germline V gene are SGDLS and YYNGEE. The CDR3 covers 14 residues. The CDR3 bases are TGTGCCAGCAGCGAAGGGGGGCCCCATCAGCCCCAGCATTTT. This translates into CASSEGGPHQPQHF.

This clone was counted once. The CDR3 loop is CASRSTTTATSTDTQYF. CDR3 coding DNA: TGTGCCAGCAGATCCACCACGACAGCTACTAGCACAGATACGCAGTATTTT. The rearrangement uses TRBV27 and TRBJ2-3, with a weak D call TRBD1 (5 bases). The CDR3 is 17 amino acids. Germline V lookup: CDR1 MNHEY, CDR2 SMNVEV (reference sequence). V lost 6 bases and J 0 bases, leaving 19 bases between the germline ends.

The chain links TRBV5-4 to TRBJ2-3, with D possibly called TRBD1 or TRBD2 (6 bases each). Germline V lookup: CDR1 SGHNT, CDR2 YYREEE (reference sequence). The CDR3 contains 15 residues. The germline V and J ends were trimmed by 2 bases and 1 base, with 11 bases remaining between them. CDR3 bases: TGTGCCAGCAGCTTAGGGGGGCAAGGCACAGATACGCAGTATTTT. It is translated as CASSLGGQGTDTQYF.

The sample holds one count of this clone. The chain employs TRBV28 and TRBJ1-2; D gene ambiguous. The CDR3 spans 16 residues. CDR1 is MDHEN and CDR2 is SYDVKM in the germline V gene. V lost 2 bases to trimming and J lost 3 bases, with 16 bases between them. The CDR3 coding sequence is TGTGCCAGCAGTTTACCCTCCCTGTGGATGTACTATGGCTACACCTTC. This codes for CASSLPSLWMYYGYTF.

The rearrangement links TRBV4-2 to TRBJ2-5; 8 bases line up with TRBD2. Trimming at V came to 1 base and at J to 3 bases, leaving 4 bases not matched to a gene. CDR1 and CDR2 from the germline V gene are LGHNA and YNFKEQ. The CDR3 sequence is 15 residues long. The CDR3 is CASSQGGAGEETQYF. CDR3 nucleotides: TGTGCCAGCAGCCAAGGCGGAGCGGGGGAAGAGACCCAGTACTTC.

Turning to this clone: At one end, the junction sequence differs from germline, possibly due to a read error. This rearrangement joins TRBV7-2 to TRBJ2-7; D not certain. This CDR3 spans 13 amino acids. Germline CDR1 reads SGHTA; CDR2 reads FQGNSA. The CDR3 reads CASRLDMPYEQYF. The CDR3 region has the DNA TGTGCCAGCAGATTAGACATGCCCTACGAGCAGTACTTC. The full variable domain, with the rest looked up from reference TRBV7-2 and TRBJ2-7, is GAGVSQSPSNKVTEKGKDVELRCDPISGHTALYWYRQSLGQGLEFLIYFQGNSAPDKSGLPSDRFSAERTGGSVSTLTIQRTQQEDSAVYLCASRLDMPYEQYFGPGTRLTVT.

V is TRBV4-1 and J is TRBJ2-1; D gene uncertain. Germline values: CDR1 MGHRA, CDR2 YSYEKL. Trimming took off 1 base at V and 0 bases at J, with 4 bases between the two ends. The CDR3 loop spans 14 amino acids. The CDR3 region has the DNA TGCGCCAGCAGCCAAGCGAGCTCCTACAATGAGCAGTTCTTC. Its protein is CASSQASSYNEQFF.

The chain employs TRBV9 and TRBJ2-1, with TRBD2 as a possible D gene (5 bases). The CDR3 loop spans 15 amino acids. V was pared by 0 bases and J by 1 base, with 8 bases between. Germline lookup yields CDR1 SGDLS and CDR2 YYNGEE. CDR3 loop: CASSVELGSYNEQFF. DNA for the CDR3: TGTGCCAGCAGCGTAGAACTAGGGTCCTACAATGAGCAGTTCTTC.

This sequence joins TRBV19 and TRBJ2-2; D is unclear. V was cut by 3 bases and J by 4 bases, with 9 bases left in between. Germline V gene lookup returns CDR1 LNHDA and CDR2 SQIVND (reference sequence). The CDR3 is made up of 14 amino acids. The CDR3, as DNA: TGTGCCAGTAGTATTAGAGGATCCACCGGGGAGCTGTTTTTT. The encoded protein is CASSIRGSTGELFF. The complete variable domain, with remaining parts taken from reference TRBV19 and TRBJ2-2, reads DGGITQSPKYLFRKEGQNVTLSCEQNLNHDAMYWYRQDPGQGLRLIYYSQIVNDFQKGDIAEGYSVSREKKESFPLTVTSAQKNPTAFYLCASSIRGSTGELFFGEGSRLTVL.